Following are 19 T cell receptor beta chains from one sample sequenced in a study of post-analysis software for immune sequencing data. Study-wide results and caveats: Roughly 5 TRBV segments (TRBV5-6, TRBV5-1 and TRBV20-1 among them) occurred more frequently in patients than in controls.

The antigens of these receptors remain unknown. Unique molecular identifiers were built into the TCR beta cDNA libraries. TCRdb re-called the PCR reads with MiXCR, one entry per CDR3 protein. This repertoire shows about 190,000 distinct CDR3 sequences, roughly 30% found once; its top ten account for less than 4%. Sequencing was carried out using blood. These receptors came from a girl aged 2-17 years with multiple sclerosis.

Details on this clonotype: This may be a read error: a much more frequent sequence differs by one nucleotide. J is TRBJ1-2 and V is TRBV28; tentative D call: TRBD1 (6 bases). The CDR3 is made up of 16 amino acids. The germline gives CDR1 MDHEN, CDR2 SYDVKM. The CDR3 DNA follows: TGTGCCGGCAGTTCTCTCGACAGGCCGAGGGGCTATGGCTACACCTTC. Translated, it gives CAGSSLDRPRGYGYTF.

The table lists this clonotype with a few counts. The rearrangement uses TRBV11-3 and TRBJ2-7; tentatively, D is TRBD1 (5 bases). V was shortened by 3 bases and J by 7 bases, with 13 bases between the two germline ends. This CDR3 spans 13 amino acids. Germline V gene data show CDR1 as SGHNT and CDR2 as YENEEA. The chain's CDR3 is CASSLTVYNEQYF. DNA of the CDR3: TGTGCCAGCAGCTTGACAGTCTACAATGAGCAGTACTTC.

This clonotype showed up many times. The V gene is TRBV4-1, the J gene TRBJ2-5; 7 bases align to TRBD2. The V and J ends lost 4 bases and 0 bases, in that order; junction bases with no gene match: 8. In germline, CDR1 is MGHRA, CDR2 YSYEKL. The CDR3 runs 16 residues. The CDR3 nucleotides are TGCGCCAGCAGCCTACGGGTAGCGGGCAACCAAGAGACCCAGTACTTC. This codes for CASSLRVAGNQETQYF.

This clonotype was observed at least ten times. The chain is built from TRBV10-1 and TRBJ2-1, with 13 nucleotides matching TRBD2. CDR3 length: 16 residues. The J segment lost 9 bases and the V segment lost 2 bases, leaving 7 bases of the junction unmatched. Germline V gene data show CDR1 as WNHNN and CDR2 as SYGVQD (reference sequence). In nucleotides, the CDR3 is TGCGCCAGCAGTGAGATGACTAGCGGGAGGTTTATTGAGCAGTTCTTC. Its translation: CASSEMTSGRFIEQFF.

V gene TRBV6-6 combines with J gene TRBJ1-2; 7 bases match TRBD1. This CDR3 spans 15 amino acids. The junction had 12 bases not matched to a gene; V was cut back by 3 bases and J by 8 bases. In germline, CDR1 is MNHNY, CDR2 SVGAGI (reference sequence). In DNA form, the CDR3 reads TGTGCCAGCAGTTATCCGGGACAGAAATCGGGAGGCTACACCTTC. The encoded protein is CASSYPGQKSGGYTF.

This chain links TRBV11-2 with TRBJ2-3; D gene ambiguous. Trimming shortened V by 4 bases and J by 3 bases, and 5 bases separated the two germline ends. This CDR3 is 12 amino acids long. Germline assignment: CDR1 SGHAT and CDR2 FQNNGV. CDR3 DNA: TGTGCCAGCAGCTCCTGGACAGATACGCAGTATTTT. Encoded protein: CASSSWTDTQYF.

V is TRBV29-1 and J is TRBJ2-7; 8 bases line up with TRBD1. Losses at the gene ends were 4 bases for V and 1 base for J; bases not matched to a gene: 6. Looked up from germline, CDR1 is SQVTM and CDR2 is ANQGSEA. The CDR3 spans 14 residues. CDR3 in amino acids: CSVGAGGLSYEQYF. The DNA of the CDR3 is TGCAGCGTTGGGGCAGGGGGCTTATCCTACGAGCAGTACTTC.

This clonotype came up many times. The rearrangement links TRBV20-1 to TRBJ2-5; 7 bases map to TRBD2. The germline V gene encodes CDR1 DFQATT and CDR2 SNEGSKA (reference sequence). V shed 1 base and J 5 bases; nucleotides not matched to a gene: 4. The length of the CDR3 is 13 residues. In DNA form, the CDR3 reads TGCAGTGCTAGAGGGATGGGGGGGGAGACCCAGTACTTC. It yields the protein CSARGMGGETQYF.

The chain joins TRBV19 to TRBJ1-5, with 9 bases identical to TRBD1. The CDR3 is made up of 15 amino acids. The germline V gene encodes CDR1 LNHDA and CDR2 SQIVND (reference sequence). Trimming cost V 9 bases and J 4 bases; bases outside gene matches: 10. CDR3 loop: CASDDRGFRNQPQHF. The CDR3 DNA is TGTGCCAGCGACGACAGGGGGTTTCGAAATCAGCCCCAGCATTTT.

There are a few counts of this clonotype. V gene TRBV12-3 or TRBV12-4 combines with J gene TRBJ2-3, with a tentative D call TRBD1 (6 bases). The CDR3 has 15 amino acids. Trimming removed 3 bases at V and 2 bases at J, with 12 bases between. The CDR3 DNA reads TGTGCCAGCAGTTTGTGGGGACAAAACACAGATACGCAGTATTTT. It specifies CASSLWGQNTDTQYF.

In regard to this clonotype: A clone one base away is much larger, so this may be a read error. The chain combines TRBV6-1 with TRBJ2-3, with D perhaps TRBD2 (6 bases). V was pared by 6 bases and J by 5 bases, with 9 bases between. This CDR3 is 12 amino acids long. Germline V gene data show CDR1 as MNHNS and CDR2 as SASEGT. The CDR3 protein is CASRGGVDTQYF. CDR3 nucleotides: TGTGCCAGCAGAGGCGGGGTAGATACGCAGTATTTT.

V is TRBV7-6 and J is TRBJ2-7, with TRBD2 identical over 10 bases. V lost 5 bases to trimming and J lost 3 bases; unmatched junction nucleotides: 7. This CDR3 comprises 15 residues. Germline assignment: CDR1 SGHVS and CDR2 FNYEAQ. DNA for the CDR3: TGTGCCAGCAGCGAGCTCCTAGCGGGGGTCTACGAGCAGTACTTC. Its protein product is CASSELLAGVYEQYF.

This chain's CDR3 is CASSIVPGAWNEQFF. CDR3 nucleotide sequence: TGTGCCAGTAGTATAGTTCCGGGAGCATGGAATGAGCAGTTCTTC. This chain connects TRBV19 to TRBJ2-1; D perhaps matches TRBD2 (6 bases). This CDR3 region has 15 residues. Trimming took 1 base from V and 7 from J, leaving 14 bases between them. Looked up from germline, CDR1 is LNHDA and CDR2 is SQIVND (reference sequence).

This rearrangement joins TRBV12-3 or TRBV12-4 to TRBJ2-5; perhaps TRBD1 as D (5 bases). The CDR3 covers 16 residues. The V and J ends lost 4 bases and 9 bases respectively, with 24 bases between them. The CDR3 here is CASSSPSVGRADAQYF. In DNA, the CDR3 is TGTGCCAGCAGTTCCCCCAGCGTAGGCAGGGCAGATGCCCAGTACTTC.

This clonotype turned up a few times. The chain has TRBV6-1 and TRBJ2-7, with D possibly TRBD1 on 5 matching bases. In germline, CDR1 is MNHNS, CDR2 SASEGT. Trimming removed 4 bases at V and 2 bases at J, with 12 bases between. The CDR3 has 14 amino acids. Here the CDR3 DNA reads TGTGCCAGCAGTGTTGTGGCAGGGCCCTACGAGCAGTACTTC. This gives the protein CASSVVAGPYEQYF.

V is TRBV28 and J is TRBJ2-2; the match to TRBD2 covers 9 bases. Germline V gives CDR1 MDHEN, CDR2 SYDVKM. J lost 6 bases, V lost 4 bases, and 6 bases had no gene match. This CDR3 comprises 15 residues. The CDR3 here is CASSSAGGVAGELFF. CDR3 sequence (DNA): TGTGCCAGCAGTTCCGCGGGAGGGGTTGCCGGGGAGCTGTTTTTT.

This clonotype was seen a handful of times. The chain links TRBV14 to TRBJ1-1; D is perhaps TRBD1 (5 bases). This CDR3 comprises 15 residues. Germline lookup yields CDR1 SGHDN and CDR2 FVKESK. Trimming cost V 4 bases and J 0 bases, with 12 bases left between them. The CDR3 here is CASSLWGKVNTEAFF. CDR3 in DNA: TGTGCCAGCAGCCTCTGGGGGAAGGTGAACACTGAAGCTTTCTTT.

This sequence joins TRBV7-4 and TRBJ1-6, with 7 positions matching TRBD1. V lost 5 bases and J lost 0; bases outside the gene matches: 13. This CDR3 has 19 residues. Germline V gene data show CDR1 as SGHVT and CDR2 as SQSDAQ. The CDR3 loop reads CASSPPPRGQSSYNSPLHF. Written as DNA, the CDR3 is TGTGCCAGCAGCCCACCCCCTAGGGGACAGAGCTCCTATAATTCACCCCTCCACTTT.

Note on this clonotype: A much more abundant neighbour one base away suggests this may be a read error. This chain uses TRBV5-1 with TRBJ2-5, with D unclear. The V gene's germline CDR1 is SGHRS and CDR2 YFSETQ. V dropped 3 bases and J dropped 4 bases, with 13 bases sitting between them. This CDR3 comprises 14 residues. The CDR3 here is CASSWVGFLETQYF. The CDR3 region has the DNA TGCGCCAGCAGCTGGGTTGGGTTCTTAGAGACCCAGTACTTC.